This T cell receptor (beta chain) was captured in a study of cytomegalovirus exposure and HLA in healthy donors. Study-wide results and limits: In a later analysis, at a false discovery rate of 0.05, some 17,000 TCR beta sequences were associated with HLA alleles. For most TCR beta V segments, an earlier analysis put the productive rate at about 90% or about 30% of the time.

As to this clone: Its specificity is not known.

The study ran its PCR with 60 Vbeta and 13 Jbeta primers. TCRdb's copy holds only in-frame clones and misses some; the assay was immunoSEQ multiplex PCR. This table holds about 160,000 clones, over 65% found once. The donors were healthy bone marrow donors. This CDR3 region has 13 residues. Trimming pared 4 bases from V and 7 bases from J, leaving 10 bases between. Per the germline V gene, CDR1 is MGHDK and CDR2 is SYGVNS. The gene calls are TRBV25-1 and TRBJ2-2, with D hard to call. This TCR derives from a man aged 35 to 55 in good health and CMV-seropositive. The specimen sequenced was PBMCs. CDR3 bases: TGTGCCAGCAGTGCCTCAGGAAACGGGGAGCTGTTTTTT. Translation: CASSASGNGELFF.